Listed below are T cell receptor beta chains from one sample, sequenced in a study of T cell changes during pregnancy in multiple sclerosis. Sequencing used immunoSEQ multiplex PCR; TCRdb keeps in-frame clones, though not all of them. The sample carries roughly 61,000 clones, less than 95% recorded once. The material was CD8+ T cells from peripheral blood mononuclear cells, obtained after pregnancy. Source of these receptors: a female donor with multiple sclerosis, enrolled in a pregnancy study. The CDR3 runs from the conserved cysteine through the conserved F or W. The D gene is left open where the match is weak. Some rows mark clone size as missing; the rest say once, few, many or name a class of expanded clone.

DNA	CDR3	size	D	J	V
TGTGCTAGCGCGGGGACAGGGTTAGCAGATACGCAGTATTTT	CASAGTGLADTQYF	once	TRBD1	TRBJ2-3	TRBV12-5
TGTGCCAGCGAAGGGGTTACCGGGGAGCTGTTTTTT	CASEGVTGELFF	NA	NA	TRBJ2-2	TRBV19
TGTGCCAGTAGTATCGGACAGGGGGCCGGTCAGCCCCAGCATTTT	CASSIGQGAGQPQHF	few	TRBD1	TRBJ1-5	TRBV19
TGTGCCAGTAAAAATATCCGGACAGGGACTAATGAAAAACTGTTTTTT	CASKNIRTGTNEKLFF	NA	TRBD1	TRBJ1-4	TRBV19
TGCGCCAGCAGCCAAGATCGGGTAGATACGCAGTATTTT	CASSQDRVDTQYF	NA	NA	TRBJ2-3	TRBV4-3
TGTGCCAGCAGTGAAGGTCCCTTAAACGAGCAGTACTTC	CASSEGPLNEQYF	NA	NA	TRBJ2-7	TRBV2
TGCGCCAGCAGCTCGGGACTAGCAGACTACGAGCAGTACTTC	CASSSGLADYEQYF	NA	TRBD2	TRBJ2-7	TRBV5-1
TGTGCCAGCAGCTCTAACAGGGTACGGGAAAAACTGTTTTTT	CASSSNRVREKLFF	NA	NA	TRBJ1-4	TRBV7-9
TGCGCCAGCAGCCAAGATCTAGTGGAGCGTTCCTACGAGCAGTACTTC	CASSQDLVERSYEQYF	NA	NA	TRBJ2-7	TRBV4-1
TGTGCCAGCAGCTGGGGCAGGGGTCCCTACAATGAGCAGTTCTTC	CASSWGRGPYNEQFF	NA	NA	TRBJ2-1	TRBV5-6